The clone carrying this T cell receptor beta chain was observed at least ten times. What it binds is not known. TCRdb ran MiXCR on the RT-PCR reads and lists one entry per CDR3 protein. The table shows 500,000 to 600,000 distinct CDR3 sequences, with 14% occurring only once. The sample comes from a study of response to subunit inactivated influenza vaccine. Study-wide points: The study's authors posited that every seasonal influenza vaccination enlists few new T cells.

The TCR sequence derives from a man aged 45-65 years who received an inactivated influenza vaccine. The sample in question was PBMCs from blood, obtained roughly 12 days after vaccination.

The CDR3 region has the DNA TGTGCCAGCAGCACGGACAGGGGGCCTAAAAACTATGGCTACACCTTC. Amino acid sequence: CASSTDRGPKNYGYTF. The chain is built from TRBV7-9 and TRBJ1-2; 11 nucleotides line up with TRBD1. V trimming: 5 bases; J trimming: 2 bases; junction bases outside the gene matches: 7. Germline lookup yields CDR1 SEHNR and CDR2 FQNEAQ (reference sequence). CDR3 length: 16 residues.